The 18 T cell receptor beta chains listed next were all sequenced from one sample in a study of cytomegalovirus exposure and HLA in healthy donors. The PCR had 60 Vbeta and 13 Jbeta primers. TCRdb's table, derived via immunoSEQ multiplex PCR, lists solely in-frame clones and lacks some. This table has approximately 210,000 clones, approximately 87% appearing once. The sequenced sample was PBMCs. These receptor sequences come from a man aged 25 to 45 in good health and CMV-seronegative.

The CDR3 sequence is CASSYLDGKNEKLFF. The CDR3 DNA is TGTGCCAGCAGTTATTTGGACGGGAAGAATGAAAAACTGTTTTTT. The chain has TRBV6-6 and TRBJ1-4, with D hard to call. The germline V gene encodes CDR1 MNHNY and CDR2 SVGAGI (reference sequence). The CDR3 is made up of 15 amino acids. Trimming removed 3 bases from V and 5 bases from J, with 13 bases in between.

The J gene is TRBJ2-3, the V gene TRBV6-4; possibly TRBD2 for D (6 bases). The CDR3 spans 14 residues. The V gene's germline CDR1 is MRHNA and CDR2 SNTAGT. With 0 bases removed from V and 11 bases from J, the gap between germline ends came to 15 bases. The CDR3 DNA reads TGTGCCAGCAGTGACTCGGAGGGGATCACAAGGCAGTATTTT. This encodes CASSDSEGITRQYF.

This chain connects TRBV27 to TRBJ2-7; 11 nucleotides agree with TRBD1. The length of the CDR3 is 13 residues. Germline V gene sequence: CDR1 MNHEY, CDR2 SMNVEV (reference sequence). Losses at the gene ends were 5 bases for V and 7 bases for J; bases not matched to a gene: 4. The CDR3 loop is CASSRDRGWEQYF. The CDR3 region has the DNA TGTGCCAGCAGTCGGGACAGGGGGTGGGAGCAGTACTTC.

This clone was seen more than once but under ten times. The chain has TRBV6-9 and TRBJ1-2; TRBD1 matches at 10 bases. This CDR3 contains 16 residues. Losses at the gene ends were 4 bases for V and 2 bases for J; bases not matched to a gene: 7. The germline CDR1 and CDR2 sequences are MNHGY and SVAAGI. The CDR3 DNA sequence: TGTGCCAGCAGTTTCCCCCCGGACAGGGGGAACTATGGCTACACCTTC. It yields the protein CASSFPPDRGNYGYTF.

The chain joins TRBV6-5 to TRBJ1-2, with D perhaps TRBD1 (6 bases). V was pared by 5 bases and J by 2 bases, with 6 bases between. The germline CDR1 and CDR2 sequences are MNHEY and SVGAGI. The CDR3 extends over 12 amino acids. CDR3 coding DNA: TGTGCCAGCAGTACAGGGAACTATGGCTACACCTTC. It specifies CASSTGNYGYTF.

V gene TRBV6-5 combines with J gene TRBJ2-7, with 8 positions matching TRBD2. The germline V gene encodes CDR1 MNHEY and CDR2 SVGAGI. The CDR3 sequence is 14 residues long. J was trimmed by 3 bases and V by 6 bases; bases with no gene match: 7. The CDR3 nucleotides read TGTGCCAGCAGCCAGCGGGGGCCCATCTACGAGCAGTACTTC. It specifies CASSQRGPIYEQYF.

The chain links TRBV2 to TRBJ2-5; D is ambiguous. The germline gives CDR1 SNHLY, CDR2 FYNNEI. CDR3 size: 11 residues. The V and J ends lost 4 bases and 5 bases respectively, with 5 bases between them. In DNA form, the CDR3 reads TGTGCCAGCAGTGGTGGCGAGACCCAGTACTTC. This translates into CASSGGETQYF.

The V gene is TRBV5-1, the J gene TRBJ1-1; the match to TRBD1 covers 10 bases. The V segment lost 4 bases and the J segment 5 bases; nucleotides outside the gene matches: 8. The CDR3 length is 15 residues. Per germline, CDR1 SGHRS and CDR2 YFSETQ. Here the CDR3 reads CASSNWTGGRTEAFF. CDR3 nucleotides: TGCGCCAGCAGCAACTGGACAGGGGGTAGGACTGAAGCTTTCTTT.

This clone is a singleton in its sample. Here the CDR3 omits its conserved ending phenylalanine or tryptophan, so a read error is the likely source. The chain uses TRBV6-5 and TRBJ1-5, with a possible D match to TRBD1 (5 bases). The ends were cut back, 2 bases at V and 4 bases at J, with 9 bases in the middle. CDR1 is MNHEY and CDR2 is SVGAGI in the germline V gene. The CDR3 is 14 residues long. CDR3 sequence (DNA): TGTGCCAGCAGTTACCGGAAGGGGAATCAGCCCCAGCATCTT. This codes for CASSYRKGNQPQHL.

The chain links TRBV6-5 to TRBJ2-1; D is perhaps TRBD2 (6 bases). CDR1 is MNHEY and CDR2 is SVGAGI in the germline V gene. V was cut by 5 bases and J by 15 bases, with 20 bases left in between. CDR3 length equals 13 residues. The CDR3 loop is CASSPPSIGGLFF. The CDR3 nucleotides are TGTGCCAGCAGTCCCCCCTCGATTGGGGGGTTGTTCTTC.

CDR3 protein: CASTKQGSRYEQYF. The CDR3, as DNA: TGTGCCAGCACCAAACAGGGGTCAAGGTACGAGCAGTACTTC. The V gene is TRBV6-5, the J gene TRBJ2-7; 7 nucleotides agree with TRBD1. The junction had 10 bases not matched to a gene; V was cut back by 7 bases and J by 4 bases. The V gene's germline CDR1 is MNHEY and CDR2 SVGAGI. The CDR3 sequence is 14 residues long.

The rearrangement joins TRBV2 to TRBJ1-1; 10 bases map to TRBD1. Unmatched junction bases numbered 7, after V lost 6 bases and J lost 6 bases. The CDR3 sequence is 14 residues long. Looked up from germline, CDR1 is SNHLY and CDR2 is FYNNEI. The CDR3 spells CASRTGTGDAEAFF. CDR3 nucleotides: TGTGCCAGCAGAACCGGGACAGGGGACGCTGAAGCTTTCTTT.

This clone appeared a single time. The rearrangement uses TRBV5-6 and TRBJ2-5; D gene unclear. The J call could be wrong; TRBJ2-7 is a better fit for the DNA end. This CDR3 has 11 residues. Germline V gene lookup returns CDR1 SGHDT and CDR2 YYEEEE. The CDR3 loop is CASSSLYEQYF. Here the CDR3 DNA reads TGTGCCAGCAGCTCGCTCTACGAGCAGTACTTC.

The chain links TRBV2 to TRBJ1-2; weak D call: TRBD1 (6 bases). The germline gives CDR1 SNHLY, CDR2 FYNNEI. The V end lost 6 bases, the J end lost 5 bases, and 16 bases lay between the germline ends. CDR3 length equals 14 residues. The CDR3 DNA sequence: TGTGCCAGCAGACAGGGAGCCTTTCGGTATGGCTACACCTTC. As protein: CASRQGAFRYGYTF.

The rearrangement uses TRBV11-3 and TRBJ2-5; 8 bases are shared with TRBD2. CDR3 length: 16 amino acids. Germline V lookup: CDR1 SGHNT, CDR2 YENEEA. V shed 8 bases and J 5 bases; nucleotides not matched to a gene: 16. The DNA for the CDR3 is TGTGCCAGCCCCCCCCGAGAGCGGGAGACGACTGAGACCCAGTACTTC. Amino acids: CASPPRERETTETQYF.

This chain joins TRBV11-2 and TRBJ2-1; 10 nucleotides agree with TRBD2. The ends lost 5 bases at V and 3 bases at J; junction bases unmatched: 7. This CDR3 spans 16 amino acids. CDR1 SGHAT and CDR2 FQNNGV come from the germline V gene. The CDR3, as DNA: TGTGCCAGCAGCACTCTAGCGGGAGCTATCTACAATGAGCAGTTCTTC. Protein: CASSTLAGAIYNEQFF.

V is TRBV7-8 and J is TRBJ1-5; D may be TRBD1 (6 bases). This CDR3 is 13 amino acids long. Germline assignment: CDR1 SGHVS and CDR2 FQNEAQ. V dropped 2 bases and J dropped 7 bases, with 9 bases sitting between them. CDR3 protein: CASSLRGNQPQHF. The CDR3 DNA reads TGTGCCAGCAGCTTAAGGGGGAACCAGCCCCAGCATTTT.

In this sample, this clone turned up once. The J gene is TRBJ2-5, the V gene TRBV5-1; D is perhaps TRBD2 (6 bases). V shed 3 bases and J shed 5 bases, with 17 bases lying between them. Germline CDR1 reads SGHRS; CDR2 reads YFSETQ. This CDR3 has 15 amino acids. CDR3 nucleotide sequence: TGCGCCAGCAGCTCCCCTACGGAGGGGACGGAGACCCAGTACTTC. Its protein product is CASSSPTEGTETQYF.